This TCR beta chain was documented in a study of cytomegalovirus exposure and HLA in healthy donors. Primers for the PCR totalled 60 Vbeta and 13 Jbeta. Some clones are missing from TCRdb's copy, which holds only in-frame ones; the method was immunoSEQ multiplex PCR. The table records 150,000 to 200,000 clones, around 80% of them present only once. There were likely unrecorded immune exposures, though donors were nominally healthy when sampled. The CDR3 consists of 10 residues. Trimming removed 5 bases from V and 7 bases from J, with 8 bases in between. The germline CDR1 and CDR2 sequences are GTSNPN and SVGIG (reference sequence).

The gene calls are TRBV30 and TRBJ1-2; D is uncertain. This clonotype was obtained from a woman aged 18-29 years in good health and CMV-seronegative. The sample consisted of PBMCs. As DNA, the CDR3 is TGTGCCTGGGCTCGGGGTGGCTACACCTTC. Translation gives CAWARGGYTF.